Below are 29 T cell receptor beta chains sequenced from a single sample in a study of regulatory T cells in long-lasting Graves disease. Described time point: newly diagnosed GD, antithyroid drugs for less than 3 months. RNA from PBMCs was the source of the TCR library. With iRepertoire HTBI primers and Arm-PCR of CDR3 regions, TCR beta libraries were built. TCRdb reanalysed the multiplex PCR reads using MiXCR and keeps one entry per CDR3 protein. The sample holds 300,000 to 400,000 distinct CDR3 sequences, 15% to 20% seen once. The sequencing used peripheral blood mononuclear cells (PBMCs), collected at new diagnosis, from a patient treated with antithyroid drugs. These receptors originate from a female donor with Graves disease.

This clonotype was picked up many times. V usage is TRBV6-5 and J usage is TRBJ1-5; D gene ambiguous. V dropped 2 bases and J dropped 3 bases, with 14 bases sitting between them. The germline V gene has CDR1 MNHEY and CDR2 SVGAGI. The CDR3 runs to 16 residues. The CDR3 loop is CASSYPIGLDNQPQHF. The CDR3, as DNA: TGTGCCAGCAGTTACCCCATAGGCTTGGACAATCAGCCCCAGCATTTT.

In this sample, this clonotype turned up a few times. V usage is TRBV30 and J usage is TRBJ1-4, with D perhaps matching TRBD1 (5 bases). The germline V and J ends were trimmed by 8 bases and 0 bases, with 13 bases remaining between them. Looked up from germline, CDR1 is GTSNPN and CDR2 is SVGIG (reference sequence). This CDR3 has 14 amino acids. The CDR3: CAARGAATNEKLFF. The DNA for the CDR3 is TGTGCCGCTCGTGGGGCCGCAACTAATGAAAAACTGTTTTTT.

V gene TRBV2 combines with J gene TRBJ2-1; D call uncertain. The CDR3 is 14 residues long. Germline loops: CDR1 SNHLY, CDR2 FYNNEI. V lost 1 base, J lost 1 base, and 5 bases lay in between. CDR3 sequence (DNA): TGTGCCAGCAGTGAAGAGGGATCCTACAATGAGCAGTTCTTC. This translates into CASSEEGSYNEQFF.

This clonotype was observed a handful of times. The chain is built from TRBV27 and TRBJ2-5; a weak D match, TRBD2 (6 bases). The CDR3 has 13 amino acids. Germline CDR1 MNHEY, CDR2 SMNVEV (reference sequence). Trimming cost V 6 bases and J 2 bases, with 10 bases left between them. CDR3 region: CASRPLAQETQYF. CDR3 in DNA: TGTGCCAGCAGACCACTAGCTCAAGAGACCCAGTACTTC.

This clonotype appeared many times. The rearrangement uses TRBV10-3 and TRBJ1-5; 8 nucleotides match TRBD1. The CDR3 has 14 amino acids. The junction had 6 bases not matched to a gene; V was cut back by 6 bases and J by 5 bases. Germline loops: CDR1 ENHRY, CDR2 SYGVKD. The DNA of the CDR3 is TGTGCCATCAGAGGGACAGGTGGAGATCAGCCCCAGCATTTT. Its protein is CAIRGTGGDQPQHF.

This clonotype was recorded many times. This CDR3 reads CASSYRDRGLDTQYF. The CDR3 bases are TGTGCCAGCAGCTATCGGGACAGGGGTCTAGATACGCAGTATTTT. This chain connects TRBV7-6 to TRBJ2-3; TRBD1 matches at 10 bases. The CDR3 consists of 15 residues. Germline V lookup: CDR1 SGHVS, CDR2 FNYEAQ. The J segment lost 5 bases and the V segment lost 4 bases, leaving 6 bases of the junction unmatched.

This clonotype turned up a few times. With a much larger clone just one base away, this may be a read error. This chain links TRBV12-3 or TRBV12-4 with TRBJ2-7; D is possibly TRBD2 (5 bases). The V and J ends lost 4 bases and 5 bases respectively, with 15 bases between them. This CDR3 has 14 amino acids. CDR3 region: CASSSRRFSDEQYF. The CDR3 DNA reads as TGTGCCAGCAGTTCCAGGAGGTTTAGTGACGAGCAGTACTTC.

This clonotype came up many times. This chain joins TRBV2 and TRBJ2-7; 12 positions agree with TRBD2. The CDR3 is made up of 17 amino acids. Unmatched junction bases numbered 14, after V lost 6 bases and J lost 5 bases. Looked up from germline, CDR1 is SNHLY and CDR2 is FYNNEI. The CDR3 region is CASSGPLAGGPVDEQYF. CDR3 nucleotide sequence: TGTGCCAGCAGCGGACCGCTAGCGGGAGGGCCTGTTGACGAGCAGTACTTC.

V is TRBV5-6 and J is TRBJ2-1, with 14 bases lining up with TRBD2. V shed 4 bases, J shed 4 bases, and the junction held 16 bases outside the gene matches. Germline lookup yields CDR1 SGHDT and CDR2 YYEEEE. This CDR3 is 20 amino acids long. The CDR3 DNA is TGTGCCAGCAGCCTTAGGACTAGCGGGAGGCCCACCGCCAATTACAATGAGCAGTTCTTC. Protein: CASSLRTSGRPTANYNEQFF.

Many counts were recorded for this clonotype. This chain uses TRBV11-2 with TRBJ2-1; 10 positions match TRBD1. V lost 2 bases and J lost 2; bases outside the gene matches: 6. CDR1 is SGHAT, CDR2 FQNNGV, per germline. The CDR3 extends over 17 amino acids. CDR3 sequence reads: CASSLNPGTGAYNEQFF. The DNA for the CDR3 is TGTGCCAGCAGCTTAAACCCGGGGACAGGGGCCTACAATGAGCAGTTCTTC.

This clonotype was counted between two and nine times. A read error may explain this, as a much larger clone is one base away. Likely a read error: the CDR3 ends without its conserved phenylalanine or tryptophan. The genes are TRBV28 and TRBJ2-5; 10 bases match TRBD2. J lost 5 bases, V lost 5 bases, and 11 bases had no gene match. The germline V gene has CDR1 MDHEN and CDR2 SYDVKM. The CDR3 extends over 16 amino acids. The CDR3 reads CASSRRAGGRRETQYL. In DNA, the CDR3 is TGTGCCAGCAGTCGTCGAGCGGGAGGGCGAAGGGAGACCCAGTACCTC.

Comment on this clonotype: This could be a read error, since a much larger clone is one nucleotide away. No conserved phenylalanine or tryptophan is present at the end of the CDR3, so a read error is the likely explanation. The chain combines TRBV7-9 with TRBJ2-7; D remains unclear. This CDR3 spans 14 amino acids. V was trimmed by 4 bases and J by 3 bases, leaving 13 bases between them. CDR1 is SEHNR, CDR2 FQNEAQ, per germline (reference sequence). The CDR3 coding sequence is TGTGCCAGCAGCTCGTTGAGGTGGGGCTACGAGCAGTACCTC. Translation: CASSSLRWGYEQYL.

The chain employs TRBV11-2 and TRBJ1-1, with a tentative D call TRBD1 (5 bases). V gave up 4 bases and J gave up 1 base, with 13 bases separating them. This CDR3 is 15 amino acids long. Germline V gene lookup returns CDR1 SGHAT and CDR2 FQNNGV. CDR3 sequence (DNA): TGTGCCAGCAGCTCGGGACCCACGAAGAACACTGAAGCTTTCTTT. Its translation is CASSSGPTKNTEAFF.

Note on this clonotype: A read error likely explains this, since a far larger clone differs by one base. The chain recombines TRBV28 with TRBJ2-3, with D perhaps given as TRBD1 or TRBD2 (5 bases each). Germline CDR1 is MDHEN and CDR2 is SYDVKM. The CDR3 is 14 amino acids. The CDR3 DNA reads as TGTGCCAGCAGCTTAGTGGGGGAAACAGATGCGCAGTATTTT. As protein: CASSLVGETDAQYF.

The J gene is TRBJ2-2, the V gene TRBV11-3, with D possibly matching TRBD1 (6 bases). In germline, CDR1 is SGHNT, CDR2 YENEEA. The CDR3 totals 14 residues. V dropped 3 bases and J dropped 5 bases, with 10 bases sitting between them. The chain's CDR3 is CASSFEQGTGELFF. CDR3 DNA sequence: TGTGCCAGCAGCTTTGAGCAGGGGACCGGGGAGCTGTTTTTT. The variable domain in full, completed from reference TRBV11-3 and TRBJ2-2, reads EAGVVQSPRYKIIEKKQPVAFWCNPISGHNTLYWYLQNLGQGPELLIRYENEEAVDDSQLPKDRFSAERLKGVDSTLKIQPAELGDSAVYLCASSFEQGTGELFFGEGSRLTVL.

Many counts were recorded for this clonotype. The rearrangement uses TRBV6-5 and TRBJ1-6; D is unclear. Germline CDR1 MNHEY, CDR2 SVGAGI. CDR3 length: 15 amino acids. The ends were cut back, 2 bases at V and 9 bases at J, with 14 bases in the middle. The CDR3 DNA follows: TGTGCCAGCAGTTACGGGGAAGCGGGAGTTTCACCCCTCCACTTT. This codes for CASSYGEAGVSPLHF.

In this sample, this clonotype turned up a few times. The chain couples TRBV24-1 to TRBJ2-5, with 9 bases identical to TRBD1. The germline gives CDR1 KGHDR, CDR2 SFDVKD. The CDR3 has 15 amino acids. The V and J ends lost 5 bases and 3 bases, in that order; junction bases with no gene match: 6. CDR3 sequence reads: CATSGQTGGKETQYF. The DNA for the CDR3 is TGTGCCACCAGTGGTCAGACAGGGGGTAAAGAGACCCAGTACTTC.

This clonotype was seen more than once but under ten times. The chain uses TRBV6-1 and TRBJ2-7, with D unresolved. There are 15 residues in the CDR3. From germline, CDR1 is MNHNS and CDR2 SASEGT. V was cut by 1 base and J by 0 bases, with 10 bases left in between. The CDR3 is CASSEGRLSSYEQYF. The CDR3, as DNA: TGTGCCAGCAGTGAAGGCAGGCTTAGCTCCTACGAGCAGTACTTC.

This clonotype was seen ten or more times. J is TRBJ1-3 and V is TRBV12-3 or TRBV12-4; D is uncertain. This CDR3 has 15 residues. V lost 6 bases and J 0 bases, leaving 12 bases between the germline ends. The CDR3 here is CASSPGVFSGNTIYF. DNA of the CDR3: TGTGCCAGCAGCCCCGGGGTCTTCTCTGGAAACACCATATATTTT.

The chain has TRBV30 and TRBJ1-2; unclear D gene. The germline gives CDR1 GTSNPN, CDR2 SVGIG (reference sequence). V dropped 4 bases and J dropped 0 bases, with 18 bases sitting between them. The CDR3 consists of 16 residues. The chain's CDR3 is CAWTPGWGVANYGYTF. CDR3 nucleotides: TGTGCCTGGACCCCCGGATGGGGAGTAGCTAACTATGGCTACACCTTC.

As for this clonotype: A much bigger clone sits one base away, suggesting this may be a read error. The chain joins TRBV27 to TRBJ2-5; tentatively, D is TRBD2 (6 bases). The CDR3 has 16 residues. Trimming removed 2 bases at V and 9 bases at J, with 22 bases between. The germline V gene has CDR1 MNHEY and CDR2 SMNVEV (reference sequence). The CDR3 sequence: CASSLRAPQGWEAQYF. The DNA for the CDR3 is TGTGCCAGCAGTTTAAGGGCCCCTCAGGGTTGGGAGGCCCAGTACTTC.

In this sample, this clonotype turned up many times. V gene TRBV2 combines with J gene TRBJ2-6, with TRBD1 matching over 10 bases. Germline CDR1 reads SNHLY; CDR2 reads FYNNEI. The junction had 2 bases not matched to a gene; V was cut back by 5 bases and J by 1 base. The CDR3 is 16 residues long. CDR3 coding DNA: TGTGCCAGCAGTCGGGACAGGGGTTCTGGGGCCAACGTCCTGACTTTC. Encoded protein: CASSRDRGSGANVLTF. Together with reference TRBV2 and TRBJ2-6, the CDR3 gives the full variable domain: EPEVTQTPSHQVTQMGQEVILRCVPISNHLYFYWYRQILGQKVEFLVSFYNNEISEKSEIFDDQFSVERPDGSNFTLKIRSTKLEDSAMYFCASSRDRGSGANVLTFGAGSRLTVL.

This clonotype was detected many times. The gene calls are TRBV24-1 and TRBJ1-1; 8 positions agree with TRBD1. The germline V gene has CDR1 KGHDR and CDR2 SFDVKD. Unmatched junction bases numbered 2, after V lost 2 bases and J lost 1 base. The length of the CDR3 is 15 residues. CDR3 sequence (DNA): TGTGCCACCAGTGATTCGACAGGGGCGAACACTGAAGCTTTCTTT. It codes for CATSDSTGANTEAFF.

V and J are TRBV20-1 and TRBJ2-1; TRBD2 matches 8 bases. The V segment lost 7 bases and the J segment 5 bases; nucleotides outside the gene matches: 13. This CDR3 is 15 amino acids long. Germline-derived CDR1 and CDR2 are DFQATT and SNEGSKA (reference sequence). The CDR3: CSGGLSGGGNNEQFF. CDR3 nucleotide sequence: TGCAGTGGAGGATTGTCGGGGGGGGGAAACAATGAGCAGTTCTTC.

This clonotype was seen many times. The V call is TRBV10-3, the J call TRBJ2-7; possibly TRBD1 or TRBD2 for D (5 bases each). CDR3 length: 13 residues. V lost 4 bases, J lost 5 bases, and 12 bases lay in between. Germline CDR1 is ENHRY and CDR2 is SYGVKD. CDR3 sequence: CAISVVRDDEQYF. CDR3 DNA sequence: TGTGCCATCAGTGTCGTTAGGGACGACGAGCAGTACTTC.

In its sample, this clonotype was seen a few times. The chain recombines TRBV7-9 with TRBJ2-7; D is perhaps TRBD2 (6 bases). Germline V CDR1 and CDR2: SEHNR, FQNEAQ (reference sequence). The CDR3 has 13 residues. V lost 4 bases, J lost 7 bases, and 14 bases lay in between. The CDR3 bases are TGTGCCAGCAGCTCGGGACTTCCCTGGGAGCAGTACTTC. Amino acid sequence: CASSSGLPWEQYF.

There are many counts of this clonotype. J is TRBJ1-5 and V is TRBV30; D gene unclear. Germline-derived CDR1 and CDR2 are GTSNPN and SVGIG (reference sequence). V was cut by 5 bases and J by 4 bases, with 6 bases left in between. The CDR3 length is 11 residues. CDR3 nucleotide sequence: TGTGCCTGGGGCGTGAATCAGCCCCAGCATTTT. Amino acids: CAWGVNQPQHF.

This clonotype was observed a few times. This likely reflects a read error, since a far larger clone is one base away. This sequence joins TRBV12-3 or TRBV12-4 and TRBJ2-1, with D possibly TRBD2 on 5 matching bases. The better agreement between TRBJ2-5 and the DNA end casts doubt on the J call. This CDR3 spans 15 amino acids. As DNA, the CDR3 is TGTGCCAGCAGCCCAGGAGGTGTGAGCGGAGAGACCCAGTACTTC. It specifies CASSPGGVSGETQYF.

This CDR3 reads CSARVSGVEETQYF. CDR3 DNA: TGCAGTGCTAGGGTTTCGGGGGTAGAAGAGACCCAGTACTTC. The rearrangement uses TRBV20-1 and TRBJ2-5; TRBD2 might be the D (6 bases). V lost 3 bases and J 3 bases, leaving 14 bases between the germline ends. Germline CDR1 is DFQATT and CDR2 is SNEGSKA (reference sequence). This CDR3 is built from 14 residues.